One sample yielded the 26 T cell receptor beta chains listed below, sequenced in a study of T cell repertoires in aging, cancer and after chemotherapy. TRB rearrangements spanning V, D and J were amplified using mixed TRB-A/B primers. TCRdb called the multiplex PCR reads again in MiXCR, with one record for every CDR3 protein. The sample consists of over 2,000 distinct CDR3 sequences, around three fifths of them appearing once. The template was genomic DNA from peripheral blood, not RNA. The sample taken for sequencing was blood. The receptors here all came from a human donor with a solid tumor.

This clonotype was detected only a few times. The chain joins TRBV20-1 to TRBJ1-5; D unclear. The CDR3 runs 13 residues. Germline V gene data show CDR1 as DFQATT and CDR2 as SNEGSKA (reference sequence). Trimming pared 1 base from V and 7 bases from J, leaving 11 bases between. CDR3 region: CSARVSVEQPQHF. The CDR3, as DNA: TGCAGTGCTAGAGTCTCCGTTGAGCAGCCCCAGCATTTT.

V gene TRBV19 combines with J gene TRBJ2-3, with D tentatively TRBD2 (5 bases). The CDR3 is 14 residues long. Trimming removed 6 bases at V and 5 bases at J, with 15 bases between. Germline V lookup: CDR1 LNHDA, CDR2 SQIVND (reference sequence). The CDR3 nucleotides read TGTGCCAGTAGCATCGGGCTAGCTAGAGATACGCAGTATTTT. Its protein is CASSIGLARDTQYF.

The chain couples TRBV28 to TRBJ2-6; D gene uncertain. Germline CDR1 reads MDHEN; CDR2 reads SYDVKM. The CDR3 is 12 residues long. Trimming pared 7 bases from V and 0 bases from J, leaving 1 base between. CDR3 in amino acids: CASNSGANVLTF. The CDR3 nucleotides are TGTGCCAGCAACTCTGGGGCCAACGTCCTGACTTTC.

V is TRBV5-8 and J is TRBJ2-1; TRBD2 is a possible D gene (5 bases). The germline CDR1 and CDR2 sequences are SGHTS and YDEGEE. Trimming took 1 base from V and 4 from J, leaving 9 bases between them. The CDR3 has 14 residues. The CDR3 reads CASSLWLAYNEQFF. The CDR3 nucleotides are TGTGCCAGCAGCTTGTGGCTAGCTTACAATGAGCAGTTCTTC.

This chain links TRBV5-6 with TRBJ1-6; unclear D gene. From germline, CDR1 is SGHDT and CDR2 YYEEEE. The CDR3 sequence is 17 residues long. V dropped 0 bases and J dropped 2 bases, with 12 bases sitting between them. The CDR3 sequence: CASSLGRAGAYNSPLHF. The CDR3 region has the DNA TGTGCCAGCAGCTTGGGTCGGGCAGGAGCCTATAATTCACCCCTCCACTTT.

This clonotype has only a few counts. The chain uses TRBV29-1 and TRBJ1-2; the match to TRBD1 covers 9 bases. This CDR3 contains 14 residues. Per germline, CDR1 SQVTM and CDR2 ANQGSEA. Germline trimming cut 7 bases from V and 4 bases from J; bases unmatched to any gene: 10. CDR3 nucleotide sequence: TGCAGCGCCGGGGGACAGGGTGGGGCCTATGGCTACACCTTC. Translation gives CSAGGQGGAYGYTF.

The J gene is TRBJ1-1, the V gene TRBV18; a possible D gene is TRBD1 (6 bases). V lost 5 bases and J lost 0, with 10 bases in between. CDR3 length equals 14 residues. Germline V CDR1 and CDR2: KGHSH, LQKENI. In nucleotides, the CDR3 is TGTGCCAGCTCAACGCAGGGGATGAACACTGAAGCTTTCTTT. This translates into CASSTQGMNTEAFF.

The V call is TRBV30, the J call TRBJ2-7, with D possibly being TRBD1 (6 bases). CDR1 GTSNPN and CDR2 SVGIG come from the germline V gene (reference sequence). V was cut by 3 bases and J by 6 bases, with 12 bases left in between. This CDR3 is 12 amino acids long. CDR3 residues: CAWRVQGAEQYF. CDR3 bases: TGTGCCTGGAGGGTACAGGGAGCCGAGCAGTACTTC.

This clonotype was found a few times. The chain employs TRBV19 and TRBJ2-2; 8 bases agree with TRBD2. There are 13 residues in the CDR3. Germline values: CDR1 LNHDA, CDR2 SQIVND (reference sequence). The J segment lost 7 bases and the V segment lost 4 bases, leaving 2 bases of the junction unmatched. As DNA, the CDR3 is TGTGCCAGTAGTAACGCGGGAGGCGGGGAGCTGTTTTTT. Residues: CASSNAGGGELFF.

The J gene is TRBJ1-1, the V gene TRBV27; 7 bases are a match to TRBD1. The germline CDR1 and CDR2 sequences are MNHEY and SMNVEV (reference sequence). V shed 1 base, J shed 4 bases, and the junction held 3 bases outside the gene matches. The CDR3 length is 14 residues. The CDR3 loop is CASSLWAGGTEAFF. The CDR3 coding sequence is TGTGCCAGCAGTTTATGGGCAGGGGGCACTGAAGCTTTCTTT.

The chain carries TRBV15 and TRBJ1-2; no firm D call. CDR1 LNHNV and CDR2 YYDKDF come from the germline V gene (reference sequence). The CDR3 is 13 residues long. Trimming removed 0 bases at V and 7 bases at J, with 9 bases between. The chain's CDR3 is CATSREAGFGYTF. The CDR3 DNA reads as TGTGCCACCAGCAGAGAAGCGGGATTTGGCTACACCTTC.

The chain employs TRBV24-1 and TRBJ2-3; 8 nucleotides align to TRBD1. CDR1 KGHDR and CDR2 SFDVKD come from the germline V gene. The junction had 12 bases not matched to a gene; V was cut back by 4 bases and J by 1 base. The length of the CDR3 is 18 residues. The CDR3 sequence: CATSDKRGTGLRTDTQYF. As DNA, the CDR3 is TGTGCCACCAGTGACAAACGGGGGACAGGTCTTCGCACAGATACGCAGTATTTT.

The CDR3 region is CASSSGGDPEAFF. In DNA, the CDR3 is TGTGCCAGCAGCTCAGGAGGGGACCCTGAAGCTTTCTTT. The rearrangement links TRBV7-6 to TRBJ1-1; tentatively, D is TRBD1 (5 bases). This CDR3 region has 13 residues. V lost 4 bases and J lost 6, with 12 bases in between. The germline V gene has CDR1 SGHVS and CDR2 FNYEAQ.

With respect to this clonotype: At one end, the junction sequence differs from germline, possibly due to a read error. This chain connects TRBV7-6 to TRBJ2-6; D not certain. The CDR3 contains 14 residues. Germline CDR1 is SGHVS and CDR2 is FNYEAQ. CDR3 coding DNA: TGTGCCAGCAGCCTCGACTCTTGGGCCAACGTCCTGACTTTC. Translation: CASSLDSWANVLTF. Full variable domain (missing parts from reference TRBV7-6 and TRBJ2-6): GAGVSQSPRYKVTKRGQDVALRCDPISGHVSLYWYRQALGQGPEFLTYFNYEAQQDKSGLPNDRFSAERPEGSISTLTIQRTEQRDSAMYRCASSLDSWANVLTFGAGSRLTVL.

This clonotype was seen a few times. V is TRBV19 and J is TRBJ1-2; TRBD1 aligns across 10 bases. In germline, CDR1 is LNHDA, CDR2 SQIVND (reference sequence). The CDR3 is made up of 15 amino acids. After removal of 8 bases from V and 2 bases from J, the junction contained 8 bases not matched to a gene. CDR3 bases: TGTGCCAGTCGCCGACCGGGACAGGGGAACTATGGCTACACCTTC. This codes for CASRRPGQGNYGYTF. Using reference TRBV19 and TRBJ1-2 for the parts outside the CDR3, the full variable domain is DGGITQSPKYLFRKEGQNVTLSCEQNLNHDAMYWYRQDPGQGLRLIYYSQIVNDFQKGDIAEGYSVSREKKESFPLTVTSAQKNPTAFYLCASRRPGQGNYGYTFGSGTRLTVV.

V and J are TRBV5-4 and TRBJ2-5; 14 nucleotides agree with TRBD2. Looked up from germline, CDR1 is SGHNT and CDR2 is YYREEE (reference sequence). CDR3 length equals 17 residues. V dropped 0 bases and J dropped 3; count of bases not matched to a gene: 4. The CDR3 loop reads CASSLAKGLAGEETQYF. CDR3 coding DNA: TGTGCCAGCAGCTTGGCCAAGGGACTAGCGGGAGAAGAGACCCAGTACTTC.

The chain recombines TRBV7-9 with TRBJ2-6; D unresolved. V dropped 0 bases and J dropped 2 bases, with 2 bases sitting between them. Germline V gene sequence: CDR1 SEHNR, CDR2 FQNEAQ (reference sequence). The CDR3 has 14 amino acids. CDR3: CASSLAAGANVLTF. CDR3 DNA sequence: TGTGCCAGCAGCTTAGCGGCTGGGGCCAACGTCCTGACTTTC. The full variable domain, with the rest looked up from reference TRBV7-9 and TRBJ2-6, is DTGVSQNPRHKITKRGQNVTFRCDPISEHNRLYWYRQTLGQGPEFLTYFQNEAQLEKSRLLSDRFSAERPKGSFSTLEIQRTEQGDSAMYLCASSLAAGANVLTFGAGSRLTVL.

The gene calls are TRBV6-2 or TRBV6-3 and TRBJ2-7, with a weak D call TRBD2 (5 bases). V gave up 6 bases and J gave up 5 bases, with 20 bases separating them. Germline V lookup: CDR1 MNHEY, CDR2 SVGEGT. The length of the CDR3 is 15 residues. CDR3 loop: CASRPWGAKQNEQYF. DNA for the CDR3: TGTGCCAGCAGGCCGTGGGGAGCGAAGCAGAACGAGCAGTACTTC.

The CDR3 region has the DNA TGTGCCTGGAGTGTTTGGGGCTCGGAGCAGTACTTC. Protein sequence: CAWSVWGSEQYF. This chain links TRBV30 with TRBJ2-7; weak D call: TRBD1 (5 bases). The germline V gene encodes CDR1 GTSNPN and CDR2 SVGIG (reference sequence). V lost 0 bases and J lost 7, with 10 bases in between. This CDR3 contains 12 residues.

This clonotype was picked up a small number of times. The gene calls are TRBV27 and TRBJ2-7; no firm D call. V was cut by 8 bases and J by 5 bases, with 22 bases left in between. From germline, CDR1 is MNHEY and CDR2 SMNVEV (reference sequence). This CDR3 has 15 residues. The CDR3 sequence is CASLTSRSLQNEQYF. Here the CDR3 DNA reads TGTGCCAGCCTCACAAGCCGGTCCCTACAAAACGAGCAGTACTTC.

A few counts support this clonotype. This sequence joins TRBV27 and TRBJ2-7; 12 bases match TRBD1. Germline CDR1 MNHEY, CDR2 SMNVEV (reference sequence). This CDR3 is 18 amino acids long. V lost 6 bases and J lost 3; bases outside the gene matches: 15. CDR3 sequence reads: CASRFRPGTGGANYEQYF. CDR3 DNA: TGTGCCAGCAGGTTCAGACCCGGGACAGGGGGCGCGAACTACGAGCAGTACTTC.

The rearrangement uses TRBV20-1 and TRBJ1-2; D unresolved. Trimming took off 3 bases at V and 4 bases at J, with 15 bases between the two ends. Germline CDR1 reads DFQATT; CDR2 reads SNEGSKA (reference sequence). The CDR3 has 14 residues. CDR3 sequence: CSASTSAEGYGYTF. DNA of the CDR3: TGCAGTGCTAGCACGTCCGCCGAGGGCTATGGCTACACCTTC.

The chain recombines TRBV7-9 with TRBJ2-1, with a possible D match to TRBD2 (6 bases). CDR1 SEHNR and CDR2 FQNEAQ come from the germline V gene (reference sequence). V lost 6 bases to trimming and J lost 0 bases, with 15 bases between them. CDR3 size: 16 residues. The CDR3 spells CASRDGLSGSYNEQFF. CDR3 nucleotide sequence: TGTGCCAGCAGGGATGGACTATCCGGCTCCTACAATGAGCAGTTCTTC.

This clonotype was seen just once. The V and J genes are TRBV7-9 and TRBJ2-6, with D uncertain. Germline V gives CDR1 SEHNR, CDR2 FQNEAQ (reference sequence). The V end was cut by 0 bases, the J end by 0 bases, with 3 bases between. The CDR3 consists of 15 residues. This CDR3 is CASSLASSGANVLTF. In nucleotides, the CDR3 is TGTGCCAGCAGCTTAGCCTCCTCTGGGGCCAACGTCCTGACTTTC.

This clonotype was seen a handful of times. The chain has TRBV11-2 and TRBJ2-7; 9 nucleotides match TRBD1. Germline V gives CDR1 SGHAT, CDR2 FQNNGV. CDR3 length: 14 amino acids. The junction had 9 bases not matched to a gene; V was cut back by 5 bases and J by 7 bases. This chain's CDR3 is CASSLGTGLIEQYF. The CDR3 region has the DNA TGTGCCAGCAGCCTCGGGACAGGGTTAATTGAGCAGTACTTC.

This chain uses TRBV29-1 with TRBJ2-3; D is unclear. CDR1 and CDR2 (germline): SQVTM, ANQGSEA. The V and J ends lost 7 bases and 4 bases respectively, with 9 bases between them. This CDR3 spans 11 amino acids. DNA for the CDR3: TGCAGCGGGAAGGTTTCAGATACGCAGTATTTT. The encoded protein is CSGKVSDTQYF.